One and the same sample provided the 6 T cell receptor beta chains below, sequenced in a study of T cells after yellow fever vaccination. TCRdb ran MiXCR on the 5' RACE reads and lists one entry per CDR3 protein. Seen here are approximately 150,000 distinct CDR3 sequences, 7% to 10% observed once, and the top ten hold around 33%. The sample here was CD8+ T cells sorted from PBMCs, taken 45 days after the yellow fever booster vaccination. These receptors all stem from a man younger than 30 who received the YFV17D yellow fever vaccine.

A few counts support this clonotype. V gene TRBV20-1 combines with J gene TRBJ2-3, with TRBD2 identical over 10 bases. Germline trimming cut 3 bases from V and 2 bases from J; bases unmatched to any gene: 5. Per the germline V gene, CDR1 is DFQATT and CDR2 is SNEGSKA (reference sequence). This CDR3 has 15 residues. The CDR3 protein is CSASPLAGVTDTQYF. The CDR3 DNA reads TGCAGTGCTAGCCCCCTAGCGGGGGTCACAGATACGCAGTATTTT.

The chain is built from TRBV10-3 and TRBJ2-3; possible D gene TRBD2, 6 bases. This CDR3 spans 15 amino acids. Germline V gene data show CDR1 as ENHRY and CDR2 as SYGVKD. Trimming removed 8 bases at V and 5 bases at J, with 20 bases between. The DNA for the CDR3 is TGTGCCATCGCCTCGTCCTTAGCGGACAAAGATACGCAGTATTTT. Translating gives CAIASSLADKDTQYF.

This clonotype has more than one count but fewer than ten. The J gene is TRBJ2-5, the V gene TRBV12-3 or TRBV12-4; D call uncertain. The CDR3 runs 11 residues. The germline V and J ends were trimmed by 6 bases and 4 bases, with 6 bases remaining between them. In DNA form, the CDR3 reads TGTGCCAGCAGCGATTCAGAGACCCAGTACTTC. Its translation: CASSDSETQYF.

This clonotype has at least ten counts. The chain employs TRBV20-1 and TRBJ2-5; unclear D gene. The CDR3 extends over 13 amino acids. V lost 0 bases and J 5 bases, leaving 10 bases between the germline ends. CDR1 is DFQATT and CDR2 is SNEGSKA in the germline V gene (reference sequence). This CDR3 is CSARDGVWETQYF. CDR3 coding DNA: TGCAGTGCTAGAGATGGGGTTTGGGAGACCCAGTACTTC.

At least ten counts were recorded for this clonotype. The V gene is TRBV18, the J gene TRBJ2-3; no firm D call. The CDR3 runs to 13 residues. V lost 1 base, J lost 6 bases, and 8 bases lay in between. In germline, CDR1 is KGHSH, CDR2 LQKENI. The CDR3 coding sequence is TGTGCCAGCTCACCACTCAAGTTCGATACGCAGTATTTT. Its translation: CASSPLKFDTQYF.

This clonotype has more than one count but fewer than ten. The chain combines TRBV12-5 with TRBJ2-1, with 10 nucleotides matching TRBD2. This CDR3 has 15 residues. Germline V lookup: CDR1 LGHNT, CDR2 FRNRAP. V was clipped by 2 bases and J by 5 bases; unmatched bases: 3. In DNA form, the CDR3 reads TGTGCTAGTGGTTTGCTAGCGGGGGTTAACAATGAGCAGTTCTTC. This sequence encodes CASGLLAGVNNEQFF.